This TCR beta chain was captured in a study of T cell repertoires in cytomegalovirus infection. As to this clonotype: What it recognizes is unknown.

TCRdb re-derived calls from the reads in MiXCR, one entry per CDR3 protein. The sample records around 770,000 distinct CDR3 sequences, 25% to 30% being singletons. V was cut by 7 bases and J by 9 bases, with 10 bases left in between. There are 11 residues in the CDR3. This sequence originates from a human donor in good health (CMV status not recorded). Some clones in this sample may be carry-over from other donors' samples. The sample consisted of cultured CD8+ T cells from PBMCs, taken from culture after CMV antigen stimulation. This chain joins TRBV12-3 or TRBV12-4 and TRBJ2-1, with D maybe TRBD1 (5 bases). CDR3 residues: CASTIQGEQFF. For the CDR3, the DNA is TGTGCCAGCACCATTCAGGGTGAGCAGTTCTTC.